Shown below are 16 T cell receptor beta chains from a single sample sequenced in a study of T cells after yellow fever vaccination. Using its own MiXCR run on the 5' RACE reads, TCRdb lists one record per CDR3 protein. The sample yields a few hundred thousand distinct CDR3 sequences, about 4% seen once. Sequenced material: PBMCs, taken 5 days after the yellow fever booster vaccination. These receptors all stem from a young man who received the YFV17D yellow fever vaccine.

This chain links TRBV29-1 with TRBJ2-7; perhaps D is TRBD1 or TRBD2 (5 bases each). There are 12 residues in the CDR3. The V end lost 5 bases, the J end lost 5 bases, and 13 bases lay between the germline ends. Germline assignment: CDR1 SQVTM and CDR2 ANQGSEA. The CDR3 DNA reads as TGCAGCGTTAGGGTTGGGGGTAACGAGCAGTACGTC. This translates into CSVRVGGNEQYV.

This clonotype was observed at least ten times. The chain carries TRBV5-1 and TRBJ1-5; 7 bases map to TRBD1. Germline V CDR1 and CDR2: SGHRS, YFSETQ. Unmatched junction bases numbered 8, after V lost 4 bases and J lost 4 bases. The CDR3 length is 15 residues. The chain's CDR3 is CASSVGTDPNQPQHF. The CDR3 DNA follows: TGCGCCAGCAGCGTTGGGACAGATCCGAATCAGCCCCAGCATTTT. Combining the CDR3 with reference TRBV5-1 and TRBJ1-5 gives the whole variable domain KAGVTQTPRYLIKTRGQQVTLSCSPISGHRSVSWYQQTPGQGLQFLFEYFSETQRNKGNFPGRFSGRQFSNSRSEMNVSTLELGDSALYLCASSVGTDPNQPQHFGDGTRLSIL.

Many counts were recorded for this clonotype. The chain joins TRBV11-2 to TRBJ2-3, with 10 bases identical to TRBD1. The CDR3 covers 15 residues. J was trimmed by 4 bases and V by 7 bases; bases with no gene match: 8. The V gene's germline CDR1 is SGHAT and CDR2 FQNNGV. The CDR3 here is CASTTGTGVSDTQYF. The DNA for the CDR3 is TGTGCCAGCACCACCGGGACAGGGGTTTCAGATACGCAGTATTTT.

A few counts support this clonotype. The chain joins TRBV27 to TRBJ1-6; possible D gene TRBD1, 5 bases. The ends were cut back, 6 bases at V and 4 bases at J, with 25 bases in the middle. Germline lookup yields CDR1 MNHEY and CDR2 SMNVEV (reference sequence). The CDR3 is made up of 19 amino acids. DNA of the CDR3: TGTGCCAGCAGAACTGCCCCCCGGGACTCTAGCTTTTATAATTCACCCCTCCACTTT. Translation: CASRTAPRDSSFYNSPLHF.

This clonotype was recorded many times. This rearrangement joins TRBV28 to TRBJ2-5; D uncertain. V was cut by 6 bases and J by 0 bases, with 8 bases left in between. The germline V gene encodes CDR1 MDHEN and CDR2 SYDVKM. This CDR3 is 13 amino acids long. The CDR3, as DNA: TGTGCCAGCAGGACGAACCACCAAGAGACCCAGTACTTC. Protein: CASRTNHQETQYF.

This clonotype was seen a handful of times. J is TRBJ2-1 and V is TRBV7-2; no firm D call. V dropped 1 base and J dropped 2 bases, with 9 bases sitting between them. The CDR3 spans 15 residues. Germline loops: CDR1 SGHTA, CDR2 FQGNSA. As DNA, the CDR3 is TGTGCCAGCAGCTTAGAAGCCCAGGCCTACAATGAGCAGTTCTTC. Protein product: CASSLEAQAYNEQFF.

The chain links TRBV4-3 to TRBJ1-4; D possibly corresponds to TRBD1 (5 bases). Trimming stripped 0 bases from V and 11 bases from J, with 16 bases between. The germline gives CDR1 LGHNA, CDR2 YSLEER. This CDR3 spans 15 amino acids. The CDR3 spells CASSQDGTYVDKLFF. The CDR3 nucleotides are TGCGCCAGCAGCCAAGATGGGACGTACGTCGACAAACTGTTTTTT.

This clonotype was picked up a small number of times. The CDR3 sequence: CASTAGTEDTQYF. The DNA of the CDR3 is TGTGCCAGCACGGCAGGGACTGAGGATACGCAGTATTTT. The rearrangement joins TRBV6-6 to TRBJ2-3; tentatively, D is TRBD2 (6 bases). This CDR3 has 13 residues. V was cut by 7 bases and J by 6 bases, with 14 bases left in between. CDR1 is MNHNY and CDR2 is SVGAGI in the germline V gene (reference sequence).

This clonotype was counted a few times. The chain is built from TRBV20-1 and TRBJ2-1; 8 bases fit TRBD1. The CDR3 has 14 residues. With V trimmed by 5 bases and J by 9 bases, 12 bases remained unmatched. Germline CDR1 reads DFQATT; CDR2 reads SNEGSKA (reference sequence). CDR3 sequence: CSADSTTGGGEQFF. In nucleotides, the CDR3 is TGCAGTGCTGACTCGACCACAGGGGGAGGTGAGCAGTTCTTC.

This clonotype has ten or more counts. The rearrangement links TRBV5-1 to TRBJ2-2; TRBD1 might be the D (6 bases). V was pared by 0 bases and J by 3 bases, with 12 bases between. This CDR3 region has 16 residues. Germline CDR1 is SGHRS and CDR2 is YFSETQ. The CDR3 is CASSLEWNRDTGELFF. The CDR3 DNA reads as TGCGCCAGCAGCTTGGAATGGAACAGGGACACCGGGGAGCTGTTTTTT.

The rearrangement joins TRBV3-1 to TRBJ1-4; D is undetermined. V gave up 5 bases and J gave up 8 bases, with 9 bases separating them. The germline V gene has CDR1 LGHDT and CDR2 YNNKEL (reference sequence). The CDR3 has 12 amino acids. CDR3 residues: CASSGGGEKLFF. For the CDR3, the DNA is TGTGCCAGCAGCGGAGGAGGCGAAAAACTGTTTTTT. Supplemented by reference TRBV3-1 and TRBJ1-4, the full variable domain reads DTAVSQTPKYLVTQMGNDKSIKCEQNLGHDTMYWYKQDSKKFLKIMFSYNNKELIINETVPNRFSPKSPDKAHLNLHINSLELGDSAVYFCASSGGGEKLFFGSGTQLSVL.

The V and J genes are TRBV19 and TRBJ1-4; no clear D. The CDR3 has 13 residues. CDR1 LNHDA and CDR2 SQIVND come from the germline V gene (reference sequence). The germline V and J ends were trimmed by 10 bases and 6 bases, with 15 bases remaining between them. The CDR3 DNA follows: TGTGCCACTTCGGGCCTGGATTATGAAAAACTGTTTTTT. Protein product: CATSGLDYEKLFF.

This clonotype was picked up many times. The rearrangement links TRBV5-1 to TRBJ1-2; D remains unclear. This CDR3 spans 11 amino acids. Germline loops: CDR1 SGHRS, CDR2 YFSETQ. The V and J ends lost 4 bases and 5 bases respectively, with 6 bases between them. As DNA, the CDR3 is TGCGCCAGCAGCAACCAGTATGGCTACACCTTC. This translates into CASSNQYGYTF.

In its sample, this clonotype was seen a few times. The chain couples TRBV6-2 or TRBV6-3 to TRBJ2-1; 9 bases are shared with TRBD2. After removal of 5 bases from V and 4 bases from J, the junction contained 3 bases not matched to a gene. The CDR3 has 14 amino acids. In germline, CDR1 is MNHEY, CDR2 SVGEGT. This CDR3 is CASSRGLAYNEQFF. The CDR3 DNA sequence: TGTGCCAGCAGTCGGGGACTAGCTTACAATGAGCAGTTCTTC.

This clonotype was seen a few times. The rearrangement links TRBV10-3 to TRBJ2-2; possible D gene TRBD2, 6 bases. Germline CDR1 and CDR2: ENHRY and SYGVKD. V shed 6 bases and J shed 2 bases, with 13 bases lying between them. This CDR3 has 15 amino acids. The CDR3 sequence is CAIRDRDFNTGELFF. The DNA of the CDR3 is TGTGCCATCAGAGACCGGGACTTTAACACCGGGGAGCTGTTTTTT.

The rearrangement links TRBV7-9 to TRBJ2-5, with D uncertain. This CDR3 region has 15 residues. CDR1 is SEHNR and CDR2 is FQNEAQ in the germline V gene (reference sequence). V lost 3 bases to trimming and J lost 5 bases, with 16 bases between them. CDR3 residues: CASSFPLSMGETQYF. The CDR3 DNA follows: TGTGCCAGCAGCTTCCCCCTTAGTATGGGTGAGACCCAGTACTTC.